These 19 T cell receptor beta chains originate from one sample sequenced in a study of T cell responses to AZD1222 COVID-19 vaccine. Sequencing was performed with immunoSEQ multiplex PCR; in TCRdb, only in-frame clones are kept and a portion is missing. The repertoire consists of about 53,000 clones, with roughly 83% occurring once and the leading ten covering 27%. This material consisted of peripheral blood, taken on day 0 of AZD1222 vaccination. The origin of the receptors is an adult in good health.

V and J are TRBV6-4 and TRBJ2-3; 8 bases match TRBD2. Germline V lookup: CDR1 MRHNA, CDR2 SNTAGT. The J segment lost 2 bases and the V segment lost 6 bases, leaving 4 bases of the junction unmatched. The CDR3 runs to 14 residues. CDR3 sequence reads: CASRLTSATDTQYF. The CDR3 region has the DNA TGTGCCAGCAGGTTGACTAGCGCCACAGATACGCAGTATTTT.

V usage is TRBV29-1 and J usage is TRBJ2-7; a possible D gene is TRBD2 (6 bases). From germline, CDR1 is SQVTM and CDR2 ANQGSEA. The CDR3 loop spans 14 amino acids. V lost 1 base, J lost 4 bases, and 14 bases lay in between. CDR3: CSVEVVGSLYEQYF. CDR3 nucleotide sequence: TGCAGCGTTGAAGTGGTCGGGAGTTTGTACGAGCAGTACTTC.

The V and J genes are TRBV15 and TRBJ2-7; D ambiguous. This CDR3 is built from 16 residues. CDR1 is LNHNV, CDR2 YYDKDF, per germline (reference sequence). V was shortened by 3 bases and J by 0 bases, with 15 bases between the two germline ends. The DNA of the CDR3 is TGTGCCACCAGCAGCTTATCCTTGGGTAGCTCCTACGAGCAGTACTTC. It encodes CATSSLSLGSSYEQYF.

The CDR3 region has the DNA TGTGCCAGCAGTTCCAGTATCCTCTATGGCTACACCTTC. This gives the protein CASSSSILYGYTF. The chain links TRBV12-3 or TRBV12-4 to TRBJ1-2; D uncertain. The CDR3 totals 13 residues. V was shortened by 4 bases and J by 4 bases, with 10 bases between the two germline ends.

The V and J genes are TRBV6-5 and TRBJ1-1; 10 nucleotides line up with TRBD1. Germline trimming cut 2 bases from V and 11 bases from J; bases unmatched to any gene: 5. The germline CDR1 and CDR2 sequences are MNHEY and SVGAGI. The CDR3 sequence is 13 residues long. The CDR3 region is CASSYGTGVGAFF. The DNA of the CDR3 is TGTGCCAGCAGTTACGGGACAGGGGTTGGTGCTTTCTTT.

This clone has a single count. The V and J genes are TRBV6-5 and TRBJ2-3, with 8 positions matching TRBD2. The V gene's germline CDR1 is MNHEY and CDR2 SVGAGI. The CDR3 runs 15 residues. V was pared by 6 bases and J by 4 bases, with 9 bases of the junction left unmatched. CDR3 bases: TGTGCCAGCAGCCCGCGGGGGGAGGGCCCAGATACGCAGTATTTT. It yields the protein CASSPRGEGPDTQYF.

This chain joins TRBV21-1 and TRBJ2-3; the D call in the table, TRBD2, was not verified against the DNA. TRBV21-1 is marked as a pseudogene. CDR3 length: 18 residues. The CDR3 loop reads CASNAPRLAGLGTDTQYF. The CDR3 bases are TGTGCCAGCAACGCCCCCCGGCTAGCGGGGCTTGGCACAGATACGCAGTATTTT.

The gene calls are TRBV2 and TRBJ1-5; D gene uncertain. The germline gives CDR1 SNHLY, CDR2 FYNNEI. CDR3 length: 15 residues. Trimming removed 2 bases from V and 4 bases from J, with 12 bases in between. Here the CDR3 DNA reads TGTGCCAGCAGTGAATTCTCCGGGGAAAATCAGCCCCAGCATTTT. This translates into CASSEFSGENQPQHF.

CDR3: CASSFRGAGGNTIYF. CDR3 DNA: TGTGCCAGCAGCTTCCGGGGCGCAGGTGGAAACACCATATATTTT. This sequence joins TRBV13 and TRBJ1-3; D might be TRBD1 (5 bases). The V end was cut by 3 bases, the J end by 3 bases, with 12 bases between. This CDR3 contains 15 residues. Germline-derived CDR1 and CDR2 are PRHDT and FYEKMQ (reference sequence).

The chain combines TRBV5-1 with TRBJ2-7; 7 bases align to TRBD2. V was pared by 0 bases and J by 3 bases, with 3 bases of the junction left unmatched. This CDR3 is 14 amino acids long. Per the germline V gene, CDR1 is SGHRS and CDR2 is YFSETQ. As DNA, the CDR3 is TGCGCCAGCAGCTTGGGGACTAGTAACTACGAGCAGTACTTC. Protein: CASSLGTSNYEQYF.

This chain uses TRBV28 with TRBJ1-2, with D tentatively TRBD1 (6 bases). The CDR3 is 15 amino acids. The germline gives CDR1 MDHEN, CDR2 SYDVKM. The ends were cut back, 6 bases at V and 5 bases at J, with 19 bases in the middle. CDR3 sequence (DNA): TGTGCCAGCAGACCTCCGGGAAGGGGGGGATATGGCTACACCTTC. It yields the protein CASRPPGRGGYGYTF.

The V and J genes are TRBV11-2 and TRBJ2-7, with a possible D match to TRBD2 (5 bases). The V gene's germline CDR1 is SGHAT and CDR2 FQNNGV. The CDR3 covers 14 residues. Trimming removed 1 base from V and 0 bases from J, with 7 bases in between. The CDR3 loop reads CASSLAGSSYEQYF. The CDR3 DNA follows: TGTGCCAGCAGCTTAGCGGGGAGCTCCTACGAGCAGTACTTC.

The genes are TRBV19 and TRBJ2-1; 10 bases agree with TRBD2. Germline loops: CDR1 LNHDA, CDR2 SQIVND (reference sequence). The CDR3 spans 13 residues. Losses at the gene ends were 10 bases for V and 6 bases for J; bases not matched to a gene: 6. The CDR3 coding sequence is TGTGCCACTCGGGCTAGCGGGAGCAATGAGCAGTTCTTC. Translating gives CATRASGSNEQFF. The full variable domain, completed using reference TRBV19 and TRBJ2-1, is DGGITQSPKYLFRKEGQNVTLSCEQNLNHDAMYWYRQDPGQGLRLIYYSQIVNDFQKGDIAEGYSVSREKKESFPLTVTSAQKNPTAFYLCATRASGSNEQFFGPGTRLTVL.

The V call is TRBV5-6, the J call TRBJ2-5; no reliable D call. CDR1 is SGHDT and CDR2 is YYEEEE in the germline V gene. The ends were cut back, 1 base at V and 1 base at J, with 8 bases in the middle. The CDR3 spans 14 residues. The CDR3 DNA is TGTGCCAGCAGCTTGACTGGACGCCAAGAGACCCAGTACTTC. Amino acids: CASSLTGRQETQYF.

The J gene is TRBJ1-4, the V gene TRBV5-4; weak D call: TRBD1 (6 bases). In germline, CDR1 is SGHNT, CDR2 YYREEE (reference sequence). CDR3 length equals 14 residues. V shed 5 bases and J shed 7 bases, with 15 bases lying between them. DNA of the CDR3: TGTGCCAGCAGTTCCCCCGGGGGGCGTGAAAAACTGTTTTTT. It codes for CASSSPGGREKLFF.

The chain links TRBV30 to TRBJ1-5, with TRBD1 as a possible D gene (6 bases). V was trimmed by 1 base and J by 2 bases, leaving 15 bases between them. This CDR3 region has 16 residues. Germline CDR1 reads GTSNPN; CDR2 reads SVGIG (reference sequence). The CDR3 nucleotides read TGTGCCTGGAGTGGGGGGCGTGGGGCGGGCAATCAGCCCCAGCATTTT. Translating gives CAWSGGRGAGNQPQHF.

This chain links TRBV24-1 with TRBJ2-3, with D possibly TRBD2 on 5 matching bases. There are 15 residues in the CDR3. Germline V gene sequence: CDR1 KGHDR, CDR2 SFDVKD. V lost 2 bases, J lost 0 bases, and 8 bases lay in between. The CDR3 nucleotides are TGTGCCACCAGTGATTCGGGGAGAAGCACAGATACGCAGTATTTT. Protein sequence: CATSDSGRSTDTQYF.

The sample holds a few counts of this clone. The V gene is TRBV10-1, the J gene TRBJ2-2; no reliable D call. V was cut by 2 bases and J by 3 bases, with 7 bases left in between. The CDR3 is 14 amino acids. Germline-derived CDR1 and CDR2 are WNHNN and SYGVQD (reference sequence). The CDR3 loop is CASSERVDTGELFF. CDR3 sequence (DNA): TGCGCCAGCAGTGAGCGAGTCGACACCGGGGAGCTGTTTTTT.

The count of this clone is one. This chain links TRBV10-1 with TRBJ2-3, with D uncertain. The CDR3 is 14 residues long. CDR1 WNHNN and CDR2 SYGVQD come from the germline V gene (reference sequence). Trimming pared 0 bases from V and 5 bases from J, leaving 9 bases between. CDR3 in amino acids: CASSESNLQDTQYF. The CDR3 nucleotides read TGCGCCAGCAGTGAGTCCAACCTTCAAGATACGCAGTATTTT.